These 3 T cell receptor beta chains originate from one sample sequenced in a study of blood T cells in healthy people across ages. Together with a sample-barcoded 5' primer, a J-beta primer mix was included in a second PCR lasting about 7 to 11 cycles. TCRdb analysed the 5' RACE reads with MiXCR anew, one entry per CDR3 protein. The sample contains some 880,000 distinct CDR3 sequences, around 34% of which appear only once. The sequenced material came from blood. These receptors all come from a man aged 18 to 29 in good health.

The table lists this clonotype with a few counts. The gene calls are TRBV13 and TRBJ2-1, with a tentative D call TRBD1 (5 bases). This CDR3 has 12 amino acids. The germline V gene encodes CDR1 PRHDT and CDR2 FYEKMQ (reference sequence). V lost 6 bases, J lost 9 bases, and 12 bases lay in between. CDR3 sequence reads: CASRYRPGEQFF. The CDR3 DNA reads as TGTGCCAGCAGATACAGGCCGGGTGAGCAGTTCTTC.

V gene TRBV5-1 combines with J gene TRBJ2-1; 13 nucleotides align to TRBD2. The CDR3 runs to 17 residues. Trimming at V came to 2 bases and at J to 0 bases, leaving 2 bases not matched to a gene. Per germline, CDR1 SGHRS and CDR2 YFSETQ. As DNA, the CDR3 is TGCGCCAGCAGCTTACTAGCGGGGGGGAGCTCCTACAATGAGCAGTTCTTC. Its protein is CASSLLAGGSSYNEQFF.

The J gene is TRBJ2-5, the V gene TRBV20-1; the D gene is possibly TRBD1 (6 bases). The ends were cut back, 3 bases at V and 5 bases at J, with 16 bases in the middle. CDR1 and CDR2 from the germline V gene are DFQATT and SNEGSKA (reference sequence). The length of the CDR3 is 14 residues. The CDR3 here is CSARHGGEGETQYF. CDR3 nucleotide sequence: TGCAGTGCTAGGCATGGGGGCGAGGGGGAGACCCAGTACTTC.